Each of the 4 T cell receptor beta chains below was sequenced from the same sample in a study of cytomegalovirus exposure and HLA in healthy donors. PCR involved 60 Vbeta and 13 Jbeta primers. Method: immunoSEQ multiplex PCR; TCRdb's copy keeps in-frame clones and lacks some. The repertoire holds 100,000 to 150,000 clones, with about 84% as singletons. Sequencing input: PBMCs. The receptor source for this set is a boy under 18 in good health and CMV-seronegative.

This clone was recorded a few times. The chain employs TRBV5-1 and TRBJ1-4; 10 nucleotides align to TRBD1. The CDR3 has 15 residues. V dropped 4 bases and J dropped 3; count of bases not matched to a gene: 3. From germline, CDR1 is SGHRS and CDR2 YFSETQ. This CDR3 reads CASSVTGGSNEKLFF. CDR3 bases: TGCGCCAGCAGCGTGACAGGGGGCTCTAATGAAAAACTGTTTTTT. The variable domain in full, completed from reference TRBV5-1 and TRBJ1-4, reads KAGVTQTPRYLIKTRGQQVTLSCSPISGHRSVSWYQQTPGQGLQFLFEYFSETQRNKGNFPGRFSGRQFSNSRSEMNVSTLELGDSALYLCASSVTGGSNEKLFFGSGTQLSVL.

J is TRBJ1-2 and V is TRBV29-1; 9 bases are shared with TRBD1. Per the germline V gene, CDR1 is SQVTM and CDR2 is ANQGSEA. The CDR3 sequence is 13 residues long. Trimming at V came to 6 bases and at J to 4 bases, leaving 6 bases not matched to a gene. The CDR3, as DNA: TGCAGCGTAGCAGCGGGACAGGGCTATGGCTACACCTTC. As protein: CSVAAGQGYGYTF.

The table lists this clone with a few counts. The chain couples TRBV21-1 to TRBJ2-7; the D call of TRBD2 is as the table states it, not checked on the DNA. TRBV21-1 corresponds to a pseudogene. The CDR3 length is 16 residues. The CDR3 loop reads CASSKERPSLYYEQYF. CDR3 nucleotide sequence: TGTGCCAGCAGCAAGGAGAGGCCTTCCCTTTACTACGAGCAGTACTTC.

CDR3 in DNA: TGTGCCAGCAGCGTACCAGGGAAAGAGACCCAGTACTTC. Protein: CASSVPGKETQYF. The chain couples TRBV9 to TRBJ2-5; a possible D gene is TRBD1 (5 bases). Trimming left V 1 base short and J 3 bases short, with 7 bases between. CDR3 length: 13 amino acids. Germline CDR1 is SGDLS and CDR2 is YYNGEE.